This TCR beta chain appears in the sequencing data of a study of T-cell memory formation after mild COVID-19. TCRdb analysed the 5' RACE reads with MiXCR anew, one entry per CDR3 protein. The profile shows approximately 300,000 distinct CDR3 sequences, more than 15% of them singletons. The germline V gene has CDR1 MGHRA and CDR2 YSYEKL. The V and J ends lost 4 bases and 3 bases respectively, with 10 bases between them. CDR3 length equals 14 residues. The sequenced material came from PBMCs or a T cell subset sorted from them (not recorded which). The rearrangement joins TRBV4-1 to TRBJ2-1; D might be TRBD1 (5 bases). The sequence came from a man between 18 and 35 years old who had mild COVID-19 (a few samples of this study predate the infection). Cell type and time point are not known. The CDR3 DNA follows: TGCGCCAGCAGCCCTCTCACAGGCTACAATGAGCAGTTCTTC. Translation: CASSPLTGYNEQFF.